This T cell receptor (beta chain) appears in the sequencing data of a study of blood T cells in healthy people across ages. Overall study results and limits: Expanded clonotype changes were possibly confounded by unknown donor CMV status.

The CDR3 has 15 residues. Trimming removed 4 bases at V and 6 bases at J, with 16 bases between. Germline V gene lookup returns CDR1 SGHKS and CDR2 YYEKEE (reference sequence). Regarding this clonotype: Its antigen is not known.

Next came a second PCR, run for about 7 to 12 cycles, which used a sample-barcoded 5' primer along with a J-beta primer mix. Each CDR3 protein is one row after TCRdb ran MiXCR on the 5' RACE reads. Of 1.5 million to 2 million distinct CDR3 sequences in the sample, about 50% were seen once. The V and J genes are TRBV5-5 and TRBJ1-4; D remains ambiguous. The receptor comes from a woman aged 40 to 49 in good health. Material: blood. This CDR3 is CASSPHDALDEKLFF. The CDR3 nucleotides are TGTGCCAGCAGCCCCCATGACGCATTGGATGAAAAACTGTTTTTT.